This TCR beta chain was retrieved from a study of T cells in Graves' hyperthyroidism and ophthalmopathy. Broader study findings: Blood samples included most of the expanded thyroid clonotypes exceeding 0.001.

Each patient was aged 18 to 65 and had newly diagnosed hyperthyroidism of under 2 months' duration. Patients were excluded for uncontrolled infection, other autoimmune disease, pregnancy or lactation. Diagnoses rested on clinical symptoms, serum thyroxine and TRAb, thyroid ultrasound and orbital computed tomography. The TCR beta CDR3 regions underwent amplification using RNA transcripts as the source. HTBI primers were employed in a first-round RT-PCR of the TCR CDR3. Using its own MiXCR run on the multiplex PCR reads, TCRdb lists one record per CDR3 protein. The sample records roughly 740,000 distinct CDR3 sequences, 15% to 20% being singletons. About this clonotype: Its antigen is unidentified. A much larger clone is a single base away; this may be a read error.

There are 13 residues in the CDR3. CDR1 and CDR2 from the germline V gene are MNHEY and SVGEGT. This TCR derives from a man aged 18 to 35 with Graves' hyperthyroidism. The V gene is TRBV6-2 or TRBV6-3, the J gene TRBJ2-5; no clear D. The sample consisted of blood. The DNA for the CDR3 is TGTGGCAGCAGCGCGTCTGGTTCTGAGACCCAGTACTTC. This encodes CGSSASGSETQYF.